The rows below give T cell receptor beta chains drawn from one sample of a study of T cell repertoires in cytomegalovirus infection. One entry per CDR3 protein results from TCRdb running MiXCR on the reads. The table lists 370,000 or so distinct CDR3 sequences, about 35% of them singletons. These receptors have no identified antigens. Here the sequenced sample was cultured PBMCs, taken from culture after CMV antigen stimulation. These receptors all stem from a human donor in good health (CMV status not recorded). Some clones in this sample may be carry-over from other donors' samples. Each CDR3 is given with its conserved first and last residue. A D gene is named only where the DNA matches it firmly. Expanded clones are given a class, and other clones once, few, many or no size at all.

V	D	size	J	CDR3	DNA
TRBV7-2	TRBD2	many	TRBJ2-1	CASSLLAGVSNEQFF	TGTGCCAGCAGCCTCCTAGCGGGAGTGTCCAATGAGCAGTTCTTC
TRBV12-3/TRBV12-4	-	few	TRBJ1-2	CASKREGTENYGYTF	TGTGCCAGCAAAAGGGAGGGGACGGAGAACTATGGCTACACCTTC
TRBV4-1	TRBD2	-	TRBJ2-1	CASSPGLAGVWYNEQFF	TGCGCCAGCAGCCCGGGACTAGCGGGAGTCTGGTACAATGAGCAGTTCTTC
TRBV9	-	-	TRBJ2-3	CASSSGSARNTDTQYF	TGTGCCAGCAGCTCCGGTTCCGCGCGCAACACAGATACGCAGTACTTT
TRBV6-2/TRBV6-3	TRBD2	few	TRBJ2-1	CASSALAGGWNEQFF	TGTGCCAGCAGTGCACTAGCGGGAGGATGGAATGAGCAGTTCTTC
TRBV20-1	-	-	TRBJ1-1	CSARDYTEAFF	TGCAGTGCTAGAGATTACACTGAAGCTTTCTTT
TRBV4-1	TRBD2	once	TRBJ2-2	CASSQDRAGGPVTGELFF	TGCGCCAGCAGCCAAGATCGGGCGGGAGGGCCGGTCACCGGGGAGCTGTTTTTT
TRBV7-8	-	many	TRBJ2-3	CASSLEPLTRTDTQYF	TGTGCCAGCAGCTTAGAACCTCTAACCCGCACAGATACGCAGTATTTT
TRBV28	-	-	TRBJ1-1	CASNDKNTEAFF	TGTGCCAGCAACGACAAGAACACTGAAGCTTTCTTT
TRBV7-2	TRBD2	-	TRBJ2-5	CASSLARLLAGLGETQYF	TGTGCCAGCAGCTTAGCTCGCCTGCTAGCGGGATTGGGAGAGACCCAGTACTTC
TRBV7-7	-	many	TRBJ2-1	CASSFPGPNEQFF	TGTGCTAGCAGCTTTCCCGGCCCCAATGAGCAGTTCTTC
TRBV7-9	-	few	TRBJ1-1	CASSSTPGRAFF	TGTGCCAGCAGTTCAACGCCCGGACGAGCTTTCTTT
TRBV7-2	TRBD2	-	TRBJ2-2	CASSRTSMPGELFF	TGTGCCAGCAGTCGGACTAGCATGCCCGGGGAGCTGTTTTTT
TRBV27	-	-	TRBJ1-4	CASSSSGGDNEKLFF	TGTGCCAGCAGTTCATCGGGGGGAGATAATGAAAAACTGTTTTTT
TRBV20-1	-	-	TRBJ1-2	CSARDPTAYYGYTF	TGCAGTGCTAGAGACCCGACAGCTTACTATGGCTACACCTTC
TRBV11-2	-	-	TRBJ2-3	CASSAEALRTDTQYF	TGTGCCAGCAGCGCCGAAGCCCTCCGCACAGATACGCAGTATTTT
TRBV7-2	-	few	TRBJ2-5	CASRSTGRETQYF	TGTGCCAGCAGGTCCACAGGGCGGGAGACCCAGTACTTC